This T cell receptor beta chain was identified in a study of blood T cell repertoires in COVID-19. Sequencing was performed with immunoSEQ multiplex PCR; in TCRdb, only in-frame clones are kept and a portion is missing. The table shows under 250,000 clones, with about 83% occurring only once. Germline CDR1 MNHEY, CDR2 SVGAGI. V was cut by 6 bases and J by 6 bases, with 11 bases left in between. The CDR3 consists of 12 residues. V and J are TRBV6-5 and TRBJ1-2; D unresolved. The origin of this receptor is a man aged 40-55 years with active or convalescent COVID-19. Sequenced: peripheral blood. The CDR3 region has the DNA TGTGCCAGCAGGCGACGGGAAGATGGCTACACCTTC. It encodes CASRRREDGYTF.